The 26 T cell receptor beta chains given below trace back to one sample, sequenced in a study of CD8 T cells in ankylosing spondylitis. TCRdb re-called the 5' RACE reads through MiXCR, storing one row per CDR3 protein. The data contain about 160,000 distinct CDR3 sequences, around 9.6% of them singletons. The sequencing sample was made of blood, either unsorted or a sorted T cell fraction (not recorded which). Receptors originate from a female donor with ankylosing spondylitis or in good health (not recorded which).

This clonotype occurred many times. The chain recombines TRBV28 with TRBJ1-3, with D unclear. V gave up 7 bases and J gave up 0 bases, with 10 bases separating them. CDR1 is MDHEN, CDR2 SYDVKM, per germline. The CDR3 totals 14 residues. In DNA form, the CDR3 reads TGTGCCAGCAAGGTGCGGTCCTCTGGAAACACCATATATTTT. Translation: CASKVRSSGNTIYF.

This clonotype turned up a few times. This chain joins TRBV30 and TRBJ2-2; D is perhaps TRBD1 (5 bases). Trimming cost V 0 bases and J 4 bases, with 6 bases left between them. CDR3 length: 13 residues. Germline V gene sequence: CDR1 GTSNPN, CDR2 SVGIG (reference sequence). CDR3 nucleotide sequence: TGTGCCTGGAGTGTTGGGGCCACCGGGGAGCTGTTTTTT. Its protein product is CAWSVGATGELFF.

This clonotype was detected ten times or more. CDR3: CATSDQTSGRANEQFF. The CDR3 bases are TGTGCCACCAGTGACCAGACTAGCGGGAGGGCGAATGAGCAGTTCTTC. This chain links TRBV24-1 with TRBJ2-1, with 14 bases that match TRBD2. Looked up from germline, CDR1 is KGHDR and CDR2 is SFDVKD. This CDR3 spans 16 amino acids. The ends lost 4 bases at V and 7 bases at J; junction bases unmatched: 5.

This clonotype has more than one count but fewer than ten. The chain links TRBV15 to TRBJ1-2; D remains unclear. CDR3 length: 15 residues. Trimming pared 0 bases from V and 4 bases from J, leaving 12 bases between. Germline lookup yields CDR1 LNHNV and CDR2 YYDKDF (reference sequence). The CDR3 sequence: CATSREVSASYGYTF. CDR3 coding DNA: TGTGCCACCAGCAGAGAGGTGTCGGCGAGCTATGGCTACACCTTC.

The chain is built from TRBV9 and TRBJ2-2, with D possibly TRBD2 on 6 matching bases. Germline CDR1 is SGDLS and CDR2 is YYNGEE. The CDR3 loop spans 16 amino acids. With 3 bases removed from V and 0 bases from J, the gap between germline ends came to 12 bases. The CDR3 DNA reads as TGTGCCAGCAGCGAGGGCGGGACCCCGAACACCGGGGAGCTGTTTTTT. Translation: CASSEGGTPNTGELFF.

The CDR3 DNA reads as TGTGCCAGCTCACCACTACCGGGACTAGCGGCTTTTTCCGACGAGCAGTACTTC. Protein sequence: CASSPLPGLAAFSDEQYF. The V call is TRBV18, the J call TRBJ2-7; 11 positions agree with TRBD2. This CDR3 is 18 amino acids long. CDR1 is KGHSH, CDR2 LQKENI, per germline. With V trimmed by 1 base and J by 5 bases, 13 bases remained unmatched.

The V and J genes are TRBV20-1 and TRBJ2-7; D is perhaps TRBD1 (5 bases). Germline V CDR1 and CDR2: DFQATT, SNEGSKA (reference sequence). The CDR3 consists of 19 residues. Trimming cost V 0 bases and J 0 bases, with 24 bases left between them. CDR3 residues: CSARDRKGQERPVSYEQYF. CDR3 sequence (DNA): TGCAGTGCTAGAGATAGAAAGGGGCAGGAACGACCCGTCTCCTACGAGCAGTACTTC.

V is TRBV20-1 and J is TRBJ1-1; D possibly corresponds to TRBD1 (5 bases). V was shortened by 5 bases and J by 11 bases, with 15 bases between the two germline ends. The length of the CDR3 is 11 residues. The germline V gene encodes CDR1 DFQATT and CDR2 SNEGSKA (reference sequence). DNA for the CDR3: TGCAGTGCTTCTGAGGGGAGGCGGGCTTTCTTT. Amino acid sequence: CSASEGRRAFF.

There are many counts of this clonotype. This chain joins TRBV12-3 or TRBV12-4 and TRBJ2-1, with D unresolved. With 2 bases removed from V and 8 bases from J, the gap between germline ends came to 13 bases. CDR3 length: 14 residues. CDR3 in amino acids: CASSLIAGFDEQFF. CDR3 coding DNA: TGTGCCAGCAGTTTAATCGCTGGCTTCGATGAGCAGTTCTTC.

In its sample, this clonotype was seen a few times. V and J are TRBV5-1 and TRBJ1-1; weak D call: TRBD1 (6 bases). V was shortened by 7 bases and J by 8 bases, with 12 bases between the two germline ends. The CDR3 has 11 amino acids. The germline CDR1 and CDR2 sequences are SGHRS and YFSETQ. The CDR3 region is CASGAGVEAFF. CDR3 DNA sequence: TGCGCCAGCGGGGCAGGGGTGGAAGCTTTCTTT. The full variable domain, its missing parts supplied by reference TRBV5-1 and TRBJ1-1, is KAGVTQTPRYLIKTRGQQVTLSCSPISGHRSVSWYQQTPGQGLQFLFEYFSETQRNKGNFPGRFSGRQFSNSRSEMNVSTLELGDSALYLCASGAGVEAFFGQGTRLTVV.

This chain joins TRBV25-1 and TRBJ2-1; TRBD1 aligns across 7 bases. The CDR3 sequence is 15 residues long. The trim removed 4 bases at V and 6 bases at J, leaving 9 bases unmatched. The V gene's germline CDR1 is MGHDK and CDR2 SYGVNS. The CDR3 is CASSGDRAVGNEQFF. CDR3 nucleotides: TGTGCCAGCAGTGGAGACAGGGCAGTCGGCAATGAGCAGTTCTTC.

About this clonotype itself: This may arise from a read error, as a much more abundant clone is one base away. CDR3 sequence (DNA): TGTGCCAGCAGCCTGGACAAGGGAAACATTCAGTACTTC. This encodes CASSLDKGNIQYF. The chain links TRBV7-9 to TRBJ2-4; the D gene is possibly TRBD1 (5 bases). Germline V gene sequence: CDR1 SEHNR, CDR2 FQNEAQ (reference sequence). The CDR3 spans 13 residues. The V end was cut by 5 bases, the J end by 6 bases, with 11 bases between.

This sequence joins TRBV20-1 and TRBJ2-1; D unclear. The CDR3 runs 14 residues. Between the trimmed V and J ends, which lost 3 bases and 5 bases, there was a span of 14 bases. From germline, CDR1 is DFQATT and CDR2 SNEGSKA (reference sequence). In DNA, the CDR3 is TGCAGTGCTAGCCTTCCTGAGGTGGACAATGAGCAGTTCTTC. Translated, it gives CSASLPEVDNEQFF.

The gene calls are TRBV2 and TRBJ2-5; D possibly corresponds to TRBD2 (5 bases). This CDR3 has 14 residues. The germline CDR1 and CDR2 sequences are SNHLY and FYNNEI. V lost 8 bases to trimming and J lost 1 base, with 14 bases between them. DNA for the CDR3: TGTGCCAGCCGGGGTTTTCAAGCCCAAGAGACCCAGTACTTC. Protein: CASRGFQAQETQYF.

This clonotype was seen many times. This CDR3 reads CASSQSQGATDTQYF. The DNA for the CDR3 is TGCGCCAGCAGCCAATCCCAGGGAGCCACAGATACGCAGTATTTT. This chain uses TRBV4-3 with TRBJ2-3, with D perhaps TRBD1 or TRBD2 (5 bases each). The germline V and J ends were trimmed by 2 bases and 2 bases, with 11 bases remaining between them. The CDR3 runs to 15 residues. The germline V gene has CDR1 LGHNA and CDR2 YSLEER.

This clonotype was seen repeatedly, ten times or more. The chain is built from TRBV20-1 and TRBJ1-2, with 8 bases that match TRBD1. This CDR3 has 15 residues. CDR1 and CDR2 from the germline V gene are DFQATT and SNEGSKA (reference sequence). V lost 0 bases, J lost 5 bases, and 8 bases stayed unmatched. The CDR3 protein is CSARDRDRGFYGYTF. CDR3 nucleotides: TGCAGTGCTAGAGATCGCGACAGGGGATTTTATGGCTACACCTTC.

A few counts support this clonotype. This chain connects TRBV27 to TRBJ1-5, with 7 bases fitting TRBD1. Trimming removed 6 bases from V and 6 bases from J; junction bases left unmatched: 2. The CDR3 loop spans 12 amino acids. Germline-derived CDR1 and CDR2 are MNHEY and SMNVEV (reference sequence). CDR3 loop: CASRTGTQPQHF. CDR3 nucleotides: TGTGCCAGCAGGACAGGGACTCAGCCCCAGCATTTT.

The V and J genes are TRBV7-9 and TRBJ2-1, with 9 nucleotides matching TRBD1. The CDR3 is made up of 14 amino acids. Germline V gene data show CDR1 as SEHNR and CDR2 as FQNEAQ (reference sequence). The V and J ends lost 3 bases and 8 bases, in that order; junction bases with no gene match: 5. Here the CDR3 reads CASSFRDREDEQFF. DNA for the CDR3: TGTGCCAGCAGCTTCCGGGACAGGGAGGATGAGCAGTTCTTC.

This clonotype was counted a few times. The chain carries TRBV29-1 and TRBJ2-7, with a possible D match to TRBD1 (8 bases). Trimming took off 0 bases at V and 7 bases at J, with 19 bases between the two ends. The CDR3 is 15 amino acids. Germline V gene data show CDR1 as SQVTM and CDR2 as ANQGSEA. In DNA, the CDR3 is TGCAGCGTTGAAGATCGGGGACAGGTCGGGGGGGAGCAGTACTTC. Its protein is CSVEDRGQVGGEQYF.

This clonotype was detected only a few times. The V gene is TRBV10-3, the J gene TRBJ1-1; D perhaps matches TRBD1 (5 bases). Germline V gene lookup returns CDR1 ENHRY and CDR2 SYGVKD. This CDR3 is built from 13 residues. Trimming pared 3 bases from V and 10 bases from J, leaving 15 bases between. CDR3 coding DNA: TGTGCCATCAGTGAAACAGGAGGGTCGGGAGCTTTCTTT. Translated: CAISETGGSGAFF.

The rearrangement links TRBV3-1 to TRBJ2-7; D remains ambiguous. Germline-derived CDR1 and CDR2 are LGHDT and YNNKEL (reference sequence). CDR3 size: 14 residues. Trimming pared 0 bases from V and 3 bases from J, leaving 9 bases between. CDR3 in DNA: TGTGCCAGCAGCCAAGATCTCTACAACTACGAGCAGTACTTC. This gives the protein CASSQDLYNYEQYF.

V gene TRBV12-3 or TRBV12-4 combines with J gene TRBJ2-1, with a possible D match to TRBD2 (6 bases). The CDR3 loop spans 15 amino acids. V was trimmed by 11 bases and J by 4 bases, leaving 21 bases between them. DNA for the CDR3: TGTGCCTCTACACCCGGGGCGGGAAGGTACAATGAGCAGTTCTTC. This encodes CASTPGAGRYNEQFF.

J is TRBJ1-2 and V is TRBV14; D ambiguous. The CDR3 contains 14 residues. Germline V gives CDR1 SGHDN, CDR2 FVKESK. V dropped 0 bases and J dropped 3 bases, with 8 bases sitting between them. The CDR3 loop is CASSQDSGDYGYTF. CDR3 DNA: TGTGCCAGCAGCCAAGATTCAGGTGACTATGGCTACACCTTC.

The chain combines TRBV7-7 with TRBJ2-2; no reliable D call. The germline V gene has CDR1 SSHAT and CDR2 FNYEAQ (reference sequence). This CDR3 contains 12 residues. In DNA form, the CDR3 reads TGTGCTACCTTAGGGAACACCGGGGAGCTGTTTTTT. Translation gives CATLGNTGELFF.

This clonotype has more than one count but fewer than ten. The J gene is TRBJ2-5, the V gene TRBV6-1; weak D call: TRBD2 (6 bases). The CDR3 sequence is 14 residues long. The V gene's germline CDR1 is MNHNS and CDR2 SASEGT. Between the trimmed V and J ends, which lost 6 bases and 3 bases, there was a span of 14 bases. As DNA, the CDR3 is TGTGCCAGCAGCCCGCTGTCGGGAGAAGAGACCCAGTACTTC. This gives the protein CASSPLSGEETQYF.

Note on this clonotype: The CDR3 ends on some other residue instead of the conserved phenylalanine or tryptophan, so this is likely a read error. CDR3 coding DNA: TGTGCCAGTAGTATTGGGACGGATTACAATGAGCAGTTCTTG. Translation gives CASSIGTDYNEQFL. The V gene is TRBV19, the J gene TRBJ2-1; D is perhaps TRBD1 or TRBD2 (5 bases each). V lost 3 bases to trimming and J lost 4 bases, with 10 bases between them. Germline V gene data show CDR1 as LNHDA and CDR2 as SQIVND (reference sequence). CDR3 size: 14 residues.